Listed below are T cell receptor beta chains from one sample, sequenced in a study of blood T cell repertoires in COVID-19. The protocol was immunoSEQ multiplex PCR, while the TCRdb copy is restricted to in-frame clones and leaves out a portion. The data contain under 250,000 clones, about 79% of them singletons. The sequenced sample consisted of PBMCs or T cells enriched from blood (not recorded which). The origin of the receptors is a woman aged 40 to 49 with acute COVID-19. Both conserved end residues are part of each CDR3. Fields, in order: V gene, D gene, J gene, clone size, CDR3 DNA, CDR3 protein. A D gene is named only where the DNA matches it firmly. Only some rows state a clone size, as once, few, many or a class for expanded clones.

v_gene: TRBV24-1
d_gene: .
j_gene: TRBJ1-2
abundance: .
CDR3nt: TGTGCCACCAGCAGAAATGGCTACACCTTC
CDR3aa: CATSRNGYTF

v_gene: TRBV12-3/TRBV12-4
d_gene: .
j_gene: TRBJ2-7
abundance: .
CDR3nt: TGTGCCAGCAGTTTTAGAGGATCCGAGCAGTACTTC
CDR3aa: CASSFRGSEQYF

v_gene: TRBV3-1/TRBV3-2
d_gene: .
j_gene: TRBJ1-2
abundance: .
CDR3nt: TGTGCCAGCAGCCAGAGGGCAGGGACTGCGAGTCGGGGCTACACCTTC
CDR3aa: CASSQRAGTASRGYTF

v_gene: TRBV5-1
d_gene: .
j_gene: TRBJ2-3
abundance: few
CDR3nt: TGCGCCAGCAGCTTGGGGCACAGTTGGACAGATACGCAGTATTTT
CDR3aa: CASSLGHSWTDTQYF

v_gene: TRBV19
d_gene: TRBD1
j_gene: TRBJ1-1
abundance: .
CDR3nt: TGTGCCAGTAGCCAGGGACAGATTGAAGCTTTCTTT
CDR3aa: CASSQGQIEAFF

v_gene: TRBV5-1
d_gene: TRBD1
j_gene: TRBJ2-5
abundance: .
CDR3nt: TGCGCCAGCAGCAGGGACAGGGTAGAGACCCAGTACTTC
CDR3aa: CASSRDRVETQYF

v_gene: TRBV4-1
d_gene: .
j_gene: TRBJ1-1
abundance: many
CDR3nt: TGCGCCAGCAGACCCATCATACAGGGTAGCACTGAAGCTTTCTTT
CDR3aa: CASRPIIQGSTEAFF

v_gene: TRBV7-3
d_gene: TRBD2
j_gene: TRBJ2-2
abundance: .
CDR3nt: TGTGCCAGCAGTCCGGGACTAGTCTTCACCGGGGAGCTGTTTTTT
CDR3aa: CASSPGLVFTGELFF

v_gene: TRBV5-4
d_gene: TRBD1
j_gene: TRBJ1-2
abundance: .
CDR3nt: TGTGCCAGCAGGTATCAGGGGGCAGGGTATGGCTACACCTTC
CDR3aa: CASRYQGAGYGYTF

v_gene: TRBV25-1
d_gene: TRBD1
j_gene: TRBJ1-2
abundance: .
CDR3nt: TGTGCCAGCAGTGGGTCTCCGGGACAGAAAGGCTACACCTTC
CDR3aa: CASSGSPGQKGYTF

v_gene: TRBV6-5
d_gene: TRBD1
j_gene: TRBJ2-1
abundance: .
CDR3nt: TGTGCCAGCAGTTACAGACAGGGGGCGAGTAATGAGCAGTTCTTC
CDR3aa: CASSYRQGASNEQFF

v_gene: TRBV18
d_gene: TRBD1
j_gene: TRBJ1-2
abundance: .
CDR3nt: TGTGCCAGCTCACCAGGGACAGACTATGGCTACACCTTC
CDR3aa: CASSPGTDYGYTF

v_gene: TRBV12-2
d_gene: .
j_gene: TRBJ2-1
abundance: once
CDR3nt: TGTGCAAGTGGAGGCTATGAGCAGTTCTTC
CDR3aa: CASGGYEQFF

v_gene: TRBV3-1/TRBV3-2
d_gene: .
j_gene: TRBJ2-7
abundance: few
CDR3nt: TGTGCCAGCAGCCGGGGGGAGGACTTGCTACACTTC
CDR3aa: CASSRGEDLLHF

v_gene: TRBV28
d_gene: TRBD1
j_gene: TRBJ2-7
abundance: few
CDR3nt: TGTGCCAGCACCGCGACAGGGACCTACGAGCAGTACTTC
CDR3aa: CASTATGTYEQYF

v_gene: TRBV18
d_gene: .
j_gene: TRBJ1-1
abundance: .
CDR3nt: TGTGCCAGCTCACCACCTGGAGCTAGGGTCGGGGGGATGAACACTGAAGCTTTCTTT
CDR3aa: CASSPPGARVGGMNTEAFF

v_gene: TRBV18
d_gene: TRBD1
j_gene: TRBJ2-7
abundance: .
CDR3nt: TGTGCCAGCTCACCAGGGACAGGCTACGAGCAGTACTTC
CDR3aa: CASSPGTGYEQYF

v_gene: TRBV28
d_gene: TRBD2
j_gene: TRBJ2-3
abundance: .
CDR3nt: TGTGCCAGCAGTTTGGGACTAGCGGGAGGGGCGAGGGGCACAGATACGCAGTATTTT
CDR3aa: CASSLGLAGGARGTDTQYF

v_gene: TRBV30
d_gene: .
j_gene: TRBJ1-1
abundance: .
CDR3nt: TGTGCCTGGAGTCGGACAGCCAACACTGAAGCTTTCTTT
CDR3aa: CAWSRTANTEAFF

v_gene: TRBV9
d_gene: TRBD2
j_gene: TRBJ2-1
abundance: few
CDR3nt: TGTGCCAGCAGCGTGGGGACTAGCGGGGGCCATGAGCAGTTCTTC
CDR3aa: CASSVGTSGGHEQFF

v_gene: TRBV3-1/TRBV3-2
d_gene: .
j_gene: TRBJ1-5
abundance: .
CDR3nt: TGTGCCAGCTCCCCTGCGCGGGGATTAAATCAGCCCCAGCATTTT
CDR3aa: CASSPARGLNQPQHF

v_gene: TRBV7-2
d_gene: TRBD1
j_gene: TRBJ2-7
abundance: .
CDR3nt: TGTGCCAGCAGCCTGCCGGGGGGACAGGGTGAGTTCGAGCAGTACTTC
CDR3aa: CASSLPGGQGEFEQYF

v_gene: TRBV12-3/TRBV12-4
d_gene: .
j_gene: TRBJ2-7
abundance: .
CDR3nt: TGTGCCAGCAGTCCCTGGACTGGAAACGAGCAGTACTTC
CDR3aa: CASSPWTGNEQYF

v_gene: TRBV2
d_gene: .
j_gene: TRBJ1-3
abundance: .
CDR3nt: TGTGCCAGCAGTAGGGGGTCAGGAAACACCATATATTTT
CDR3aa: CASSRGSGNTIYF

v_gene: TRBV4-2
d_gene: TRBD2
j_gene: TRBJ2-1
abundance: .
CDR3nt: TGTGCCAGCAGCCAAGAAACCTGGGGCACTAGCGGGGGTTACAATGAGCAGTTCTTC
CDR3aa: CASSQETWGTSGGYNEQFF

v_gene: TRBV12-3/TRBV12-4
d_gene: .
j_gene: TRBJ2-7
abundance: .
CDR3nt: TGTGCCAGCAGCTCTCGGTACGAGCAGTACTTC
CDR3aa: CASSSRYEQYF

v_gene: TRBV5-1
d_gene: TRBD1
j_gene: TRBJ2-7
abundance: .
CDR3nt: TGCGCCAGCAGCATGGGACAGGGGAACTCCTACGAGCAGTACTTC
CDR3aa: CASSMGQGNSYEQYF

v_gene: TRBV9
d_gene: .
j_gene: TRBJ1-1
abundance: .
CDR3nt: TGTGCCAGCAGCCCACATTCGGGGACTATGAACACTGAAGCTTTCTTT
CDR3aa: CASSPHSGTMNTEAFF

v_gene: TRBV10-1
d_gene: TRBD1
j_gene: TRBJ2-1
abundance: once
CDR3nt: TGCGCCACCGGACAGGGGGGTACGTCCTACAATGAGCAGTTCTTC
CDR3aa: CATGQGGTSYNEQFF

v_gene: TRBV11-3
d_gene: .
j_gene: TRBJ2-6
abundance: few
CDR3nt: TGTGCCAGCAGCCCCGGTGGCAGGCCATACTCTGGGGCCAACGTCCTGACTTTC
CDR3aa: CASSPGGRPYSGANVLTF

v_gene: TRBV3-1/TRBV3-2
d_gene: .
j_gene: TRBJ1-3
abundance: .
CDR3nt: TGTGCCAGCAGCCATGGGGCAGCCGCCGGCACCATATATTTT
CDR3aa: CASSHGAAAGTIYF

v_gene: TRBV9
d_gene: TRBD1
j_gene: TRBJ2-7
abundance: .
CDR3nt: TGTGCCAGCAGCGTATACGGGACAGGGGCGTACGAGCAGTACTTC
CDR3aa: CASSVYGTGAYEQYF

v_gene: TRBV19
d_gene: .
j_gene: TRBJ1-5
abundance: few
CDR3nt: TGTGCCAGTAGGGCAGGGTCCAGCAATCAGCCCCAGCATTTT
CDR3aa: CASRAGSSNQPQHF

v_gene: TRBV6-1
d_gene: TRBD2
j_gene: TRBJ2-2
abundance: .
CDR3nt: TGTGCCAGCAGTGAACTAGCGGGGGGCCTCACCGGGGAGCTGTTTTTT
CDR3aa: CASSELAGGLTGELFF

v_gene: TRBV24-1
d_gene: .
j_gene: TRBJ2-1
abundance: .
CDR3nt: TGTGCCACCAGTGGAGGGAGCTCCTACAATGAGCAGTTCTTC
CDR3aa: CATSGGSSYNEQFF

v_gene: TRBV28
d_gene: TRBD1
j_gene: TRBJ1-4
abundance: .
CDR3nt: TGTGCCAGCAGCCCACACCGGGACAGCGAAAAACTGTTTTTT
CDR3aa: CASSPHRDSEKLFF

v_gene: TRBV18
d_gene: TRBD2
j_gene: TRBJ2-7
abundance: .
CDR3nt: TGTGCCAGCTCACCCGGACTAGCGGGACCTTACGAGCAGTACTTC
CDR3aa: CASSPGLAGPYEQYF

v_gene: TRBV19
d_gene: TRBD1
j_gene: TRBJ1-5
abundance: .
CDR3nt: TGTGCCAGTAGTATCGACGCAGGGGGCGCGGGTCAGCCCCAGCATTTT
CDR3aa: CASSIDAGGAGQPQHF

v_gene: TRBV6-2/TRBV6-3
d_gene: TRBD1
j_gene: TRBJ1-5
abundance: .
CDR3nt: TGTGCCAGCAGCGCGGGACAGACGCATGGCAATCAGCCCCAGCATTTT
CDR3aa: CASSAGQTHGNQPQHF

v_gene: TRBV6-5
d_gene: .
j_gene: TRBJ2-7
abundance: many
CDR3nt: TGTGCCAGCAGTACCGGGACAAGCTCCTACGAGCAGTACTTC
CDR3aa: CASSTGTSSYEQYF

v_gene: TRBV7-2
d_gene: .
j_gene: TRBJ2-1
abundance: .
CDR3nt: TGTGCCAGCAGTCCAGGGCGGGACCCCAATGAGCAGTTCTTC
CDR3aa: CASSPGRDPNEQFF